The sequence of this T cell receptor (beta chain) was determined in a study of blood T cells in healthy people across ages. General study points: The study could not conclusively compare naive and antigen-experienced cells, given its unsorted PBMCs.

As regards this clonotype: Antigen specificity is unknown.

The use of a sample-barcoded 5' primer and a J-beta primer mix characterized a second PCR of about 7 to 12 cycles. TCRdb processed the 5' RACE reads anew with MiXCR; each CDR3 protein has one entry. The table shows 920,000 or so distinct CDR3 sequences, with 35% to 55% occurring only once. CDR3 length: 13 amino acids. From germline, CDR1 is DFQATT and CDR2 SNEGSKA (reference sequence). J gave up 2 bases and V 1 base, and 2 bases lay outside the gene matches. The clonotype originates from a woman in her sixties in good health. The chain employs TRBV20-1 and TRBJ2-7; TRBD2 agrees at 7 bases. Input material: blood. CDR3: CSARGGGAYEQYF. DNA for the CDR3: TGCAGTGCTAGAGGTGGGGGGGCCTACGAGCAGTACTTC.